A single sample is the source of the 32 T cell receptor beta chains below, sequenced in a study of technical replicates of blood from several donors. Measured with immunoSEQ multiplex PCR; TCRdb has only the in-frame clones, and not every one. The sample records around 50,000 clones, 90% to 97% being singletons. Input material: T cells isolated from PBMCs. The source of these receptors is a human donor in good health.

J is TRBJ1-5 and V is TRBV27; 9 nucleotides match TRBD1. Trimming cost V 8 bases and J 2 bases; bases outside gene matches: 13. The germline CDR1 and CDR2 sequences are MNHEY and SMNVEV (reference sequence). This CDR3 contains 17 residues. The CDR3 region is CASVSTGGLGGNQPQHF. In nucleotides, the CDR3 is TGTGCCAGCGTCTCGACAGGGGGGCTTGGAGGCAATCAGCCCCAGCATTTT.

The chain joins TRBV13 to TRBJ2-7; 8 bases agree with TRBD2. J gave up 0 bases and V 5 bases, and 12 bases lay outside the gene matches. The CDR3 length is 17 residues. CDR1 and CDR2 from the germline V gene are PRHDT and FYEKMQ (reference sequence). Here the CDR3 reads CASSQTRFSGASYEQYF. The CDR3 DNA is TGTGCCAGCAGCCAGACAAGATTTAGCGGGGCCTCCTACGAGCAGTACTTC.

The chain couples TRBV18 to TRBJ1-1; weak D call: TRBD1 (6 bases). The length of the CDR3 is 16 residues. Germline CDR1 KGHSH, CDR2 LQKENI. V was pared by 4 bases and J by 0 bases, with 15 bases between. In nucleotides, the CDR3 is TGTGCCAGCTCACTGGGGGCTTCTTCCATGAACACTGAAGCTTTCTTT. Translated: CASSLGASSMNTEAFF.

The chain carries TRBV19 and TRBJ1-1; no reliable D call. Germline V gives CDR1 LNHDA, CDR2 SQIVND (reference sequence). CDR3 length: 14 residues. V was trimmed by 6 bases and J by 5 bases, leaving 16 bases between them. CDR3 region: CASRQMGGSTEAFF. Here the CDR3 DNA reads TGTGCCAGTAGGCAGATGGGAGGGAGTACTGAAGCTTTCTTT. Based on the CDR3 plus reference TRBV19 and TRBJ1-1, the full variable domain is DGGITQSPKYLFRKEGQNVTLSCEQNLNHDAMYWYRQDPGQGLRLIYYSQIVNDFQKGDIAEGYSVSREKKESFPLTVTSAQKNPTAFYLCASRQMGGSTEAFFGQGTRLTVV.

The chain joins TRBV5-1 to TRBJ1-2; D is possibly TRBD1 (5 bases). Trimming removed 1 base at V and 8 bases at J, with 24 bases between. The CDR3 totals 17 residues. Germline V CDR1 and CDR2: SGHRS, YFSETQ. CDR3 protein: CASSLQTPGQLTRGYTF. Here the CDR3 DNA reads TGCGCCAGCAGCTTGCAAACTCCCGGACAACTAACAAGGGGCTACACCTTC.

The chain carries TRBV4-1 and TRBJ2-5; 8 nucleotides match TRBD2. The CDR3 spans 17 residues. In germline, CDR1 is MGHRA, CDR2 YSYEKL. The J segment lost 3 bases and the V segment lost 3 bases, leaving 12 bases of the junction unmatched. The CDR3 coding sequence is TGCGCCAGCAGCCAGGAGCATTCCGGGACTAGAAAAGAGACCCAGTACTTC. This sequence encodes CASSQEHSGTRKETQYF.

This chain uses TRBV7-3 with TRBJ2-3; weak D call: TRBD1 (5 bases). CDR1 is SGHTA, CDR2 FQGTGA, per germline. The CDR3 is 13 amino acids. V was clipped by 5 bases and J by 1 base, with 7 bases between them. The CDR3 protein is CASSIGGTDTQYF. Written as DNA, the CDR3 is TGTGCCAGCAGCATAGGGGGCACAGATACGCAGTATTTT.

The V call is TRBV6-5, the J call TRBJ2-3; D possibly corresponds to TRBD1 (5 bases). Trimming left V 5 bases short and J 2 bases short, with 8 bases between. The CDR3 has 13 amino acids. Germline-derived CDR1 and CDR2 are MNHEY and SVGAGI. CDR3 bases: TGTGCCAGCAGTAGACAGACCACAGATACGCAGTATTTT. Protein sequence: CASSRQTTDTQYF.

This clone was counted a single time. The rearrangement uses TRBV9 and TRBJ1-1; D remains ambiguous. This CDR3 has 14 amino acids. V was shortened by 4 bases and J by 5 bases, with 15 bases between the two germline ends. Germline CDR1 SGDLS, CDR2 YYNGEE. CDR3 protein: CASSTDLLGTEAFF. The DNA of the CDR3 is TGTGCCAGCAGCACGGACTTACTCGGGACTGAAGCTTTCTTT.

This clone was seen a single time. The CDR3 sequence is CASKGARNEKLFF. Here the CDR3 DNA reads TGTGCCAGCAAGGGGGCGAGGAATGAAAAACTGTTTTTT. The gene calls are TRBV6-5 and TRBJ1-4, with 7 bases aligning to TRBD1. J gave up 5 bases and V 7 bases, and 4 bases lay outside the gene matches. There are 13 residues in the CDR3. Germline V gene lookup returns CDR1 MNHEY and CDR2 SVGAGI.

The CDR3 spells CASRSGGRNEQYF. The CDR3 DNA reads TGTGCCAGCAGGTCAGGGGGGAGGAACGAGCAGTACTTC. The chain is built from TRBV6-5 and TRBJ2-7; TRBD1 might be the D (7 bases). The CDR3 is 13 amino acids. The V gene lost 6 bases and the J gene lost 5 bases, with 14 bases spanning the gap. Germline loops: CDR1 MNHEY, CDR2 SVGAGI.

In this sample, this clone turned up once. This rearrangement joins TRBV19 to TRBJ2-7; TRBD2 aligns across 13 bases. The germline gives CDR1 LNHDA, CDR2 SQIVND (reference sequence). The junction had 11 bases not matched to a gene; V was cut back by 4 bases and J by 5 bases. The CDR3 runs to 17 residues. CDR3: CASSTRLAGGFQDEQYF. CDR3 DNA sequence: TGTGCCAGTAGTACTCGACTAGCGGGAGGATTTCAGGACGAGCAGTACTTC.

V gene TRBV19 combines with J gene TRBJ2-2, with 10 bases matching TRBD1. Trimming removed 9 bases from V and 2 bases from J; junction bases left unmatched: 3. This CDR3 is 14 amino acids long. CDR1 and CDR2 from the germline V gene are LNHDA and SQIVND (reference sequence). The CDR3 bases are TGTGCCAGCCGGACAGGGGGTAACACCGGGGAGCTGTTTTTT. It specifies CASRTGGNTGELFF.

The chain recombines TRBV2 with TRBJ1-1, with TRBD1 as a possible D gene (6 bases). The germline V gene has CDR1 SNHLY and CDR2 FYNNEI. This CDR3 is 13 amino acids long. V lost 8 bases to trimming and J lost 3 bases, with 13 bases between them. CDR3 bases: TGTGCCAGCTTCGGTCCAGGGGACACTGAAGCTTTCTTT. It specifies CASFGPGDTEAFF.

The chain has TRBV21-1 and TRBJ2-7; the DNA was not compared with TRBD2, the D call given in the table. TRBV21-1 counts as a pseudogene. The CDR3 is made up of 16 amino acids. The CDR3 sequence: CASSKLRPRLSYEQYF. The CDR3 nucleotides read TGTGCCAGCAGCAAATTGAGGCCGCGACTCTCCTACGAGCAGTACTTC.

The chain combines TRBV21-1 with TRBJ2-7; TRBD2, the table's D call, lacks a check against the DNA. TRBV21-1 is a pseudogene. This CDR3 has 13 amino acids. The CDR3 sequence is CASSKLAYYEQYF. The CDR3 nucleotides read TGTGCCAGCAGCAAACTAGCCTACTACGAGCAGTACTTC.

The V call is TRBV6-5, the J call TRBJ2-7, with a possible D match to TRBD2 (5 bases). There are 13 residues in the CDR3. Trimming took off 0 bases at V and 2 bases at J, with 5 bases between the two ends. CDR1 and CDR2 (germline): MNHEY, SVGAGI. The CDR3 spells CASSYSGTYEQYF. As DNA, the CDR3 is TGTGCCAGCAGTTACTCCGGGACCTACGAGCAGTACTTC.

V gene TRBV27 combines with J gene TRBJ1-5; 8 nucleotides match TRBD1. Germline V gives CDR1 MNHEY, CDR2 SMNVEV (reference sequence). The CDR3 is 13 residues long. V dropped 5 bases and J dropped 4; count of bases not matched to a gene: 1. The CDR3 region has the DNA TGTGCCAGCAGTGGACAGGGAAATCAGCCCCAGCATTTT. Amino acids: CASSGQGNQPQHF.

DNA for the CDR3: TGCAGCGTTCTAGGAGAAAGGACTGAAGCTTTCTTT. Its protein is CSVLGERTEAFF. The chain has TRBV29-1 and TRBJ1-1, with unresolved D. The V gene lost 5 bases and the J gene lost 5 bases, with 12 bases spanning the gap. The CDR3 extends over 12 amino acids. The germline gives CDR1 SQVTM, CDR2 ANQGSEA.

The rearrangement joins TRBV6-1 to TRBJ2-7; 8 bases line up with TRBD1. Germline CDR1 MNHNS, CDR2 SASEGT. V dropped 7 bases and J dropped 2; count of bases not matched to a gene: 7. The CDR3 runs to 14 residues. The CDR3 sequence: CASKGHRGTYEQYF. In DNA form, the CDR3 reads TGTGCCAGCAAGGGGCACAGGGGGACCTACGAGCAGTACTTC.

The chain is built from TRBV7-2 and TRBJ2-3; no reliable D call. V was shortened by 4 bases and J by 6 bases, with 11 bases between the two germline ends. Germline V gene data show CDR1 as SGHTA and CDR2 as FQGNSA. This CDR3 comprises 13 residues. The CDR3, as DNA: TGTGCCAGCAGCTCCTCCTGGGCGGATACGCAGTATTTT. Translation: CASSSSWADTQYF.

The rearrangement links TRBV4-3 to TRBJ2-7; 7 bases align to TRBD2. Per the germline V gene, CDR1 is LGHNA and CDR2 is YSLEER. Losses at the gene ends were 1 base for V and 2 bases for J; bases not matched to a gene: 11. This CDR3 contains 17 residues. CDR3: CASSQGSAGLVTYEQYF. The CDR3 bases are TGCGCCAGCAGCCAAGGTAGCGCAGGACTAGTCACCTACGAGCAGTACTTC.

This chain links TRBV9 with TRBJ2-5; D unclear. The V end lost 1 base, the J end lost 3 bases, and 13 bases lay between the germline ends. Germline CDR1 and CDR2: SGDLS and YYNGEE. This CDR3 is built from 15 residues. The CDR3 DNA sequence: TGTGCCAGCAGCGTAATGGGCTCTTCCGAAGAGACCCAGTACTTC. Encoded protein: CASSVMGSSEETQYF.

V is TRBV6-1 and J is TRBJ1-2, with D perhaps matching TRBD1 (5 bases). Trimming took off 1 base at V and 6 bases at J, with 12 bases between the two ends. Germline values: CDR1 MNHNS, CDR2 SASEGT. The CDR3 length is 14 residues. CDR3 sequence: CASSEGREVDGYTF. The CDR3 DNA reads TGTGCCAGCAGTGAAGGCAGGGAAGTTGATGGCTACACCTTC.

The chain is built from TRBV9 and TRBJ2-7, with 11 bases that match TRBD2. CDR3 length equals 15 residues. CDR1 is SGDLS and CDR2 is YYNGEE in the germline V gene. Germline trimming cut 1 base from V and 2 bases from J; bases unmatched to any gene: 2. CDR3 in amino acids: CASSVLAGGPYEQYF. The CDR3 DNA reads as TGTGCCAGCAGCGTACTAGCGGGAGGACCCTACGAGCAGTACTTC.

V gene TRBV27 combines with J gene TRBJ1-1; TRBD1 matches at 9 bases. The CDR3 is 14 residues long. Germline CDR1 MNHEY, CDR2 SMNVEV (reference sequence). V lost 5 bases, J lost 4 bases, and 5 bases stayed unmatched. CDR3 protein: CASSQNRGPTEAFF. CDR3 in DNA: TGTGCCAGCAGTCAAAACAGGGGGCCCACTGAAGCTTTCTTT.

The rearrangement joins TRBV7-9 to TRBJ2-7, with 10 bases fitting TRBD1. Germline V gives CDR1 SEHNR, CDR2 FQNEAQ (reference sequence). The CDR3 consists of 15 residues. V was clipped by 5 bases and J by 2 bases; unmatched bases: 6. The CDR3 spells CASSPRDRGPYEQYF. CDR3 sequence (DNA): TGTGCCAGCAGCCCCCGGGACAGGGGTCCCTACGAGCAGTACTTC. Using reference TRBV7-9 and TRBJ2-7 for the parts outside the CDR3, the full variable domain is DTGVSQNPRHKITKRGQNVTFRCDPISEHNRLYWYRQTLGQGPEFLTYFQNEAQLEKSRLLSDRFSAERPKGSFSTLEIQRTEQGDSAMYLCASSPRDRGPYEQYFGPGTRLTVT.

This clone appeared a single time. The CDR3 coding sequence is TGTGCCAGTTCCGCGGGAAATCAGCCCCAGCATTTT. It codes for CASSAGNQPQHF. The rearrangement uses TRBV19 and TRBJ1-5; the D is unclear. V was trimmed by 8 bases and J by 4 bases, leaving 9 bases between them. CDR1 is LNHDA, CDR2 SQIVND, per germline (reference sequence). The CDR3 runs to 12 residues. Combining the CDR3 with reference TRBV19 and TRBJ1-5 gives the whole variable domain DGGITQSPKYLFRKEGQNVTLSCEQNLNHDAMYWYRQDPGQGLRLIYYSQIVNDFQKGDIAEGYSVSREKKESFPLTVTSAQKNPTAFYLCASSAGNQPQHFGDGTRLSIL.

This chain joins TRBV12-5 and TRBJ1-1; 10 bases match TRBD1. J was trimmed by 0 bases and V by 0 bases; bases with no gene match: 10. CDR1 is LGHNT, CDR2 FRNRAP, per germline. CDR3 length: 19 amino acids. The CDR3 coding sequence is TGTGCTAGTGGTTTGGTATTTGGGGACAGGGGCGATTTGAACACTGAAGCTTTCTTT. Encoded protein: CASGLVFGDRGDLNTEAFF.

The V call is TRBV4-1, the J call TRBJ1-5; tentative D call: TRBD1 (5 bases). Per the germline V gene, CDR1 is MGHRA and CDR2 is YSYEKL. V was clipped by 0 bases and J by 6 bases, with 12 bases between them. The CDR3 is 15 residues long. The CDR3 sequence: CASSQDRGEGQPQHF. DNA for the CDR3: TGCGCCAGCAGCCAAGATAGAGGGGAGGGTCAGCCCCAGCATTTT.

The rearrangement joins TRBV5-1 to TRBJ2-7; 7 bases are shared with TRBD2. The CDR3 is 13 amino acids. The germline V gene encodes CDR1 SGHRS and CDR2 YFSETQ. Trimming removed 5 bases from V and 2 bases from J; junction bases left unmatched: 4. The CDR3 spells CASRSSGTYEQYF. The DNA for the CDR3 is TGCGCCAGCAGGTCTAGCGGAACCTACGAGCAGTACTTC.

The chain couples TRBV6-5 to TRBJ2-7; TRBD1 agrees at 12 bases. CDR3 size: 14 residues. V gave up 6 bases and J gave up 3 bases; unmatched junction bases: 3. Germline V gene lookup returns CDR1 MNHEY and CDR2 SVGAGI. The CDR3 loop reads CASSRDRGLYEQYF. CDR3 DNA: TGTGCCAGCAGCAGGGACAGGGGGCTCTACGAGCAGTACTTC.